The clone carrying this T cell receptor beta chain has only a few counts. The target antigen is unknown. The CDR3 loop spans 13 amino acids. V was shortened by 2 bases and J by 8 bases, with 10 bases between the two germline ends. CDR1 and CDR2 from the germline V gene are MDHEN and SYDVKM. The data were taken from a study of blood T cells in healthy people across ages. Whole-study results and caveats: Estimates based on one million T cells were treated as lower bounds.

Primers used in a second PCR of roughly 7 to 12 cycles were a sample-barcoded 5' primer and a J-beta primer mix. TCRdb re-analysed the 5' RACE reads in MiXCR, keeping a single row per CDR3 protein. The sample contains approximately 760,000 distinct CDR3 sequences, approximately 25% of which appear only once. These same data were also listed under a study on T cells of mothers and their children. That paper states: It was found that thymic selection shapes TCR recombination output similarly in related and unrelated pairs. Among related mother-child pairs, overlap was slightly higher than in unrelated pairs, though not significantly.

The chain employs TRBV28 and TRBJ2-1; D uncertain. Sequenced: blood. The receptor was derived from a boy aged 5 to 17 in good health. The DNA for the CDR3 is TGTGCCAGCAGTTTAAGGTCCGAGGATGAGCAGTTCTTC. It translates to CASSLRSEDEQFF. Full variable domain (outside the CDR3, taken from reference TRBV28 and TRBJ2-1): DVKVTQSSRYLVKRTGEKVFLECVQDMDHENMFWYRQDPGLGLRLIYFSYDVKMKEKGDIPEGYSVSREKKERFSLILESASTNQTSMYLCASSLRSEDEQFFGPGTRLTVL.